This TCR beta chain comes out of a study of identical twins. In TCRdb, the 5' RACE reads were re-called with MiXCR into one record per CDR3 protein. The sample shows 1,800,000 or so distinct CDR3 sequences, less than 35% of them seen only once. The CDR3 is made up of 17 amino acids. Trimming removed 1 base at V and 2 bases at J, with 12 bases between. Germline V gene lookup returns CDR1 SNHLY and CDR2 FYNNEI. The chain is built from TRBV2 and TRBJ2-6, with D maybe TRBD1 (6 bases). This TCR was recovered from a newborn girl in good health. Sequenced material: cord blood. In DNA form, the CDR3 reads TGTGCCAGCAGTGAAGTTGGTTGGGGGCCTGGGGCCAACGTCCTGACTTTC. Encoded protein: CASSEVGWGPGANVLTF.